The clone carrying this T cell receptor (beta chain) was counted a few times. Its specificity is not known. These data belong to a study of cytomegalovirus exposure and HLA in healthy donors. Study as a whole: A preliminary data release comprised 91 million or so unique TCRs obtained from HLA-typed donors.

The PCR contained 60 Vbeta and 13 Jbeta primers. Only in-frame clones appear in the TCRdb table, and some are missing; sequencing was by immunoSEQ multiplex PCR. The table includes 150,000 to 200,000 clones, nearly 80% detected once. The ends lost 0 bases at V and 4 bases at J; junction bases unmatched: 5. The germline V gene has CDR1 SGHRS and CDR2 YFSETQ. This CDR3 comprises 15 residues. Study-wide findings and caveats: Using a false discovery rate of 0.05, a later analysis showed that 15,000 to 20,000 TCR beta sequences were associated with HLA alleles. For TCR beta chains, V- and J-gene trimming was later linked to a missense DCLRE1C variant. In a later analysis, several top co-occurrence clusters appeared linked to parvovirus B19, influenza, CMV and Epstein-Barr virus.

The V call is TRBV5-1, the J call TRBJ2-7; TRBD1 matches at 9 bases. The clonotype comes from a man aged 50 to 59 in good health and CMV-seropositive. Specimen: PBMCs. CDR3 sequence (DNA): TGCGCCAGCAGCTTGGGGACAGGGGTTGCGTACGAGCAGTACTTC. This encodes CASSLGTGVAYEQYF.